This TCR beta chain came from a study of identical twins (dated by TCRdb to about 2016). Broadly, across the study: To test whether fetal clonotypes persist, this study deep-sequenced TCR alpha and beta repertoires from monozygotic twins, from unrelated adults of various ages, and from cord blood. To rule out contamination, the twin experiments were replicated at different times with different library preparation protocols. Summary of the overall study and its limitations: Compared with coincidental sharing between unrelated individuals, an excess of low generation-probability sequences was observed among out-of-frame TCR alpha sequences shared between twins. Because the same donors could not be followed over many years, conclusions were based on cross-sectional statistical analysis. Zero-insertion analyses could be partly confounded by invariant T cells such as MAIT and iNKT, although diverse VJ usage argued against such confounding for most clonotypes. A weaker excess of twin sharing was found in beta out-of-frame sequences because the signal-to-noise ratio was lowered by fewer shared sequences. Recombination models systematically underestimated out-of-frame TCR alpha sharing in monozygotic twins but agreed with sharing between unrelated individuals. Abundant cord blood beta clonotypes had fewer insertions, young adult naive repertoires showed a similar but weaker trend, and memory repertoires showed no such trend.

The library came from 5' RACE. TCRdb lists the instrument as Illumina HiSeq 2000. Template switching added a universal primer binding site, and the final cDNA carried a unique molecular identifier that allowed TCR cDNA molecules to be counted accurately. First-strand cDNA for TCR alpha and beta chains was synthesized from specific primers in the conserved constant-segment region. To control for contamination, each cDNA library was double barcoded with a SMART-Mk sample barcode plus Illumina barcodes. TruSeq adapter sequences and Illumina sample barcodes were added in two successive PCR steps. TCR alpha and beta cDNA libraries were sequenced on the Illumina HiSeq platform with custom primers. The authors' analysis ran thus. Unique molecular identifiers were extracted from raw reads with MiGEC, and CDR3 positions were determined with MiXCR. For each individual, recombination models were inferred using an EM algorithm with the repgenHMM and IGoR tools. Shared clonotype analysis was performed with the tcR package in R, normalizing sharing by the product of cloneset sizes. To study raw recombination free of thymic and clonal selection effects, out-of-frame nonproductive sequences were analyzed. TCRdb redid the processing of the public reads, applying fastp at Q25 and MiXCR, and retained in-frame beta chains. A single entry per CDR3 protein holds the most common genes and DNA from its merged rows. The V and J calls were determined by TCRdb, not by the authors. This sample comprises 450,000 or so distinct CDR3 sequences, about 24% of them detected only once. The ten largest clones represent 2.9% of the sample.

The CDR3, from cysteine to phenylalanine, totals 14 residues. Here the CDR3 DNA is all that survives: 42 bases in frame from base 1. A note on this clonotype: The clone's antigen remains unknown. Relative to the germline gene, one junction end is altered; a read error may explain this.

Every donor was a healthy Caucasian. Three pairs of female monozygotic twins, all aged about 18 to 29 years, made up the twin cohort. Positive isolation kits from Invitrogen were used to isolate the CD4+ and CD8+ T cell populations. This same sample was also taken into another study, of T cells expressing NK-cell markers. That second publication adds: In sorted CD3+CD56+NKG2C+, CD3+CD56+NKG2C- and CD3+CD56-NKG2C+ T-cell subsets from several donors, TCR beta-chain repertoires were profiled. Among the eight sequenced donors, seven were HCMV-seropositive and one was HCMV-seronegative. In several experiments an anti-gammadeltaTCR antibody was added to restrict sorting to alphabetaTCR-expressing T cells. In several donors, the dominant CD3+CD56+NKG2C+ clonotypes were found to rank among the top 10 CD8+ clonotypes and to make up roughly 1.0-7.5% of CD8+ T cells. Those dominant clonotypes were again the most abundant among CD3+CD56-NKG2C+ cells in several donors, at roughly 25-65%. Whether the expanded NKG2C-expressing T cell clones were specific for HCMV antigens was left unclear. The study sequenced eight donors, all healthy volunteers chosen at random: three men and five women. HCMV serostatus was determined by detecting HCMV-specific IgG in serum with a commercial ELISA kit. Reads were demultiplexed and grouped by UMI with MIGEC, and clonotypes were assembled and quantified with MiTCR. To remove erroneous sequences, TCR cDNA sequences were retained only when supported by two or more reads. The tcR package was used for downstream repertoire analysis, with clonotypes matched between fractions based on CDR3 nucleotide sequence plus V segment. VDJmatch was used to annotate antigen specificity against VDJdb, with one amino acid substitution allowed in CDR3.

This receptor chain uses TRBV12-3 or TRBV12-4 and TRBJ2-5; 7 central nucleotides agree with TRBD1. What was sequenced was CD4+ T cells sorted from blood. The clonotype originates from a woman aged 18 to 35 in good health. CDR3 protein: CASSPGQVGVAQNF. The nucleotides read TGTGCCAGCAGTCCTGGACAGGTGGGGGTGGCCCAGAACTTC.